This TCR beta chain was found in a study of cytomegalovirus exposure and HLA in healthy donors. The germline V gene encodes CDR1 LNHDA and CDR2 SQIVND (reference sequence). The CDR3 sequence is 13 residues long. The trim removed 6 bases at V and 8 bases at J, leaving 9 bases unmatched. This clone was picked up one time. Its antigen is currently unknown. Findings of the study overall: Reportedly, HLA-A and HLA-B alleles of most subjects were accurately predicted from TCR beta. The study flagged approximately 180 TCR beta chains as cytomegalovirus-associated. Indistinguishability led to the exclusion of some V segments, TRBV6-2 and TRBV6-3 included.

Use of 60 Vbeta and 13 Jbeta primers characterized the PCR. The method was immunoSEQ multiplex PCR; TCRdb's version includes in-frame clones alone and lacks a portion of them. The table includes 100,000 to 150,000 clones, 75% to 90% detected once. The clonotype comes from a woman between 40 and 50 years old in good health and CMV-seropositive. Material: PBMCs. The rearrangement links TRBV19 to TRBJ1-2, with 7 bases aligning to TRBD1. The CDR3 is CASRIEGASGYTF. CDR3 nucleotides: TGTGCCAGTAGGATCGAGGGGGCTTCCGGCTACACCTTC.